Below are 3 T cell receptor beta chains sequenced from a single sample in a study of neoadjuvant anti-PD-1 for oral cavity cancer. Assay used: immunoSEQ multiplex PCR; TCRdb lists only in-frame clones, some missing. The profile shows 20,000 to 30,000 clones, about 30% of them singletons. Time point denoted: after neoadjuvant nivolumab, at surgical resection. The sequencing used tumor tissue, collected after nivolumab (anti-PD-1) treatment. The receptors were sampled from a person between 40 and 79 years old with oral cavity squamous cell carcinoma.

The CDR3 sequence is CASSLALGQINNEQFF. The CDR3 coding sequence is TGTGCCAGCAGCTTAGCCCTGGGACAGATCAACAATGAGCAGTTCTTC. J is TRBJ2-1 and V is TRBV7-9, with 7 nucleotides matching TRBD1. V shed 0 bases, J shed 5 bases, and the junction held 7 bases outside the gene matches. CDR1 is SEHNR, CDR2 FQNEAQ, per germline (reference sequence). CDR3 size: 16 residues.

The table lists this clone with a few counts. V and J are TRBV18 and TRBJ1-5; TRBD1 matches 9 bases. Germline CDR1 is KGHSH and CDR2 is LQKENI. V shed 3 bases, J shed 2 bases, and the junction held 5 bases outside the gene matches. The CDR3 runs to 16 residues. The CDR3 loop reads CASSPGTGNRNQPQHF. CDR3 nucleotides: TGTGCCAGCTCACCTGGGACAGGGAACCGCAATCAGCCCCAGCATTTT.

A few counts support this clone. The chain uses TRBV9 and TRBJ1-2; 8 bases fit TRBD1. Unmatched junction bases numbered 7, after V lost 4 bases and J lost 8 bases. Germline V gene sequence: CDR1 SGDLS, CDR2 YYNGEE. The CDR3 is 13 amino acids. The CDR3, as DNA: TGTGCCAGCAGCCTCACAGGGGGTCTGGGCTACACCTTC. This translates into CASSLTGGLGYTF.